This T cell receptor (beta chain) is from a study of blood T cell repertoires in COVID-19. Study in general: The United States, Italy and Spain provided the acute and convalescent COVID-19 samples. Nucleic acid was either cDNA or gDNA, and it came from T cells, B-cell-depleted T cells, or PBMCs.

Per the original methods: Scientists estimated how many nucleated cells there were by amplifying reference gene primers. Clones were read by immunoSEQ multiplex PCR, and TCRdb kept only the in-frame ones, dropping some. V and J calls and clone size are as listed in that table; D and trimming were resolved from the DNA. The repertoire includes over 30,000 clones, around 91% of them detected once, and roughly 19% sits in the top ten. This TCR was sampled from an elderly man with acute or convalescent COVID-19. The sample was peripheral blood.

CDR3 region: CASSRLNTEAFF. CDR3 DNA: TGTGCCAGCAGCCGGCTGAACACTGAAGCTTTCTTT. The chain employs TRBV3-1 (or the pseudogene TRBV3-2) and TRBJ1-1; D is undetermined. Germline CDR1 reads LGHDT; CDR2 reads YNNKEL (reference sequence). The CDR3 has 12 amino acids. V was shortened by 4 bases and J by 0 bases, with 3 bases between the two germline ends.